The sample holds many counts of the clone carrying this T cell receptor beta chain. What it binds is unknown. These data come from a study of spatial heterogeneity in lung cancer. General study results and limits: Tumor TCRs that were ubiquitous and expanded showed up in blood more at resection than follow-up.

TCRdb reanalysed the 5' RACE reads using MiXCR and keeps one entry per CDR3 protein. Of 40,000 to 50,000 distinct CDR3 sequences in the sample, roughly an eighth were seen once. The V and J ends lost 5 bases and 13 bases, in that order; junction bases with no gene match: 8. This CDR3 has 13 residues. Time point in this sample: sample taken at primary tumor resection. More than 70 TRACERx patients with early, untreated non-small cell lung cancer donated samples. Whole RNA, which was extracted from tumor, nontumor lung tissue or frozen PBMC, was sequenced without any cell sorting. The origin of this receptor is a male donor with early-stage non-small cell lung cancer. The chain has TRBV12-3 or TRBV12-4 and TRBJ1-6, with TRBD1 matching 7 bases. The specimen was PBMCs, collected at surgery. The CDR3, as DNA: TGTGCCAGCAGTACAGGGGCCCGGGCGCCCCTCCACTTT. Its protein is CASSTGARAPLHF.